This entry describes one T cell receptor (beta chain). Per the study methods: How many nucleated cells were present was estimated from reference gene primer amplification. Profiled with immunoSEQ multiplex PCR; TCRdb holds only in-frame clones, not every one. That table furnishes V, J and clone size, whereas the DNA furnished D and trimming. This sample has tens of thousands of clones, with about 74% found just once. V lost 0 bases, J lost 6 bases, and 5 bases stayed unmatched. There are 14 residues in the CDR3. Germline CDR1 and CDR2: SGHRS and YFSETQ. This sample is drawn from a study of blood T cell repertoires in COVID-19. About the research overall: Donors in the United States, Italy and Spain gave samples during acute or convalescent COVID-19.

This clonotype originated in a woman of 80 years or more with acute or convalescent COVID-19. The chain uses TRBV5-1 and TRBJ1-2; TRBD1 agrees at 7 bases. Sequencing input: peripheral blood. The CDR3 DNA sequence: TGCGCCAGCAGCTTGGAAAGGACAGGACATGGCTACACCTTC. Its protein is CASSLERTGHGYTF. Full variable domain (rest looked up from reference TRBV5-1 and TRBJ1-2): KAGVTQTPRYLIKTRGQQVTLSCSPISGHRSVSWYQQTPGQGLQFLFEYFSETQRNKGNFPGRFSGRQFSNSRSEMNVSTLELGDSALYLCASSLERTGHGYTFGSGTRLTVV.